The rows below give T cell receptor beta chains drawn from one sample of a study of T cells after yellow fever vaccination. MiXCR, run by TCRdb on the 5' RACE reads, gives a single entry per CDR3 protein. The table has about 580,000 distinct CDR3 sequences, about 17% seen once. The sequencing used PBMCs, collected 4 to 6 days after the first yellow fever vaccination. These receptors all come from a man aged 18 to 30 who received the YFV17D yellow fever vaccine. The CDR3 runs from the conserved cysteine through the conserved F or W. D genes are given only for firm matches. Expanded clones get a size class; other rows say once, few or many, or leave the size out.

CDR3 protein: CASSLYPAQETQYF
CDR3 DNA: TGTGCCAGCAGCTTATACCCGGCCCAAGAGACCCAGTACTTC
J gene: TRBJ2-5
V gene: TRBV7-9
clone size: NA
D gene: NA

CDR3 protein: CASSPPIQETQYF
CDR3 DNA: TGTGCCAGCAGCCCCCCGATACAAGAGACCCAGTACTTC
J gene: TRBJ2-5
V gene: TRBV7-8
clone size: NA
D gene: NA

CDR3 protein: CASSPRGGLNSPLHF
CDR3 DNA: TGCGCCAGCAGCCCCCGGGGAGGGTTAAATTCACCCCTCCACTTT
J gene: TRBJ1-6
V gene: TRBV4-3
clone size: NA
D gene: NA

CDR3 protein: CSARDPTRQPQHF
CDR3 DNA: TGCAGTGCTAGGGACCCAACTAGGCAGCCCCAGCATTTT
J gene: TRBJ1-5
V gene: TRBV20-1
clone size: NA
D gene: NA

CDR3 protein: CSAQETFSRTLNNEQFF
CDR3 DNA: TGCAGTGCCCAGGAAACGTTTTCTCGGACATTGAACAATGAGCAGTTCTTC
J gene: TRBJ2-1
V gene: TRBV20-1
clone size: many
D gene: NA

CDR3 protein: CASIWDRELNSPLHF
CDR3 DNA: TGTGCCAGCATATGGGACAGAGAGCTTAATTCACCCCTCCACTTT
J gene: TRBJ1-6
V gene: TRBV6-1
clone size: NA
D gene: TRBD1

CDR3 protein: CASSAEGIGELFF
CDR3 DNA: TGTGCCAGCAGTGCTGAGGGGATCGGGGAGCTGTTTTTT
J gene: TRBJ2-2
V gene: TRBV2
clone size: NA
D gene: NA

CDR3 protein: CSARFPRGAGDEQFF
CDR3 DNA: TGCAGTGCTAGATTCCCCCGGGGGGCTGGGGATGAGCAGTTCTTC
J gene: TRBJ2-1
V gene: TRBV20-1
clone size: NA
D gene: NA

CDR3 protein: CATRGGAEYTDTQYF
CDR3 DNA: TGTGCCACGAGGGGTGGGGCGGAGTACACAGATACGCAGTATTTT
J gene: TRBJ2-3
V gene: TRBV19
clone size: NA
D gene: NA

CDR3 protein: CASSSSMGEQFF
CDR3 DNA: TGTGCCAGCTCCTCCTCCATGGGTGAGCAGTTCTTC
J gene: TRBJ2-1
V gene: TRBV9
clone size: few
D gene: NA

CDR3 protein: CSARVTGLGYEQYF
CDR3 DNA: TGCAGTGCCCGAGTCACAGGGTTAGGGTACGAGCAGTACTTC
J gene: TRBJ2-7
V gene: TRBV20-1
clone size: few
D gene: NA

CDR3 protein: CASSQDLGAGTDTQYF
CDR3 DNA: TGCGCCAGCAGCCAAGATCTGGGGGCAGGCACAGATACGCAGTATTTT
J gene: TRBJ2-3
V gene: TRBV4-2
clone size: few
D gene: NA

CDR3 protein: CASSQVGVTSGAQETQYF
CDR3 DNA: TGCGCCAGCAGCCAAGTGGGGGTGACTAGCGGGGCCCAAGAGACCCAGTACTTC
J gene: TRBJ2-5
V gene: TRBV4-1
clone size: NA
D gene: TRBD2

CDR3 protein: CASSSLPGRTQETQYF
CDR3 DNA: TGCGCCAGCAGCTCTCTTCCGGGCCGCACCCAGGAGACCCAGTACTTC
J gene: TRBJ2-5
V gene: TRBV5-1
clone size: few
D gene: NA

CDR3 protein: CAWSGDRGYEQYF
CDR3 DNA: TGTGCCTGGAGCGGGGACAGGGGCTACGAGCAGTACTTC
J gene: TRBJ2-7
V gene: TRBV30
clone size: NA
D gene: TRBD1

CDR3 protein: CSAPDSHWGTDTQYF
CDR3 DNA: TGCAGTGCGCCCGACAGCCATTGGGGCACAGATACGCAGTATTTT
J gene: TRBJ2-3
V gene: TRBV20-1
clone size: few
D gene: NA

CDR3 protein: CASSSQGGASTDTQYF
CDR3 DNA: TGCGCCAGCAGCTCCCAAGGGGGGGCCTCCACAGATACGCAGTATTTT
J gene: TRBJ2-3
V gene: TRBV5-1
clone size: NA
D gene: NA

CDR3 protein: CASSSNRGRFGRDQETQYF
CDR3 DNA: TGTGCCAGCAGCTCCAACAGGGGGCGCTTTGGAAGAGACCAAGAGACCCAGTACTTC
J gene: TRBJ2-5
V gene: TRBV11-1
clone size: few
D gene: TRBD1

CDR3 protein: CASSPRTSGSGDTQYF
CDR3 DNA: TGTGCCAGCTCACCACGGACTAGCGGGAGTGGTGATACGCAGTATTTT
J gene: TRBJ2-3
V gene: TRBV18
clone size: NA
D gene: TRBD2

CDR3 protein: CASSWQGGTGELFF
CDR3 DNA: TGTGCCAGCAGCTGGCAGGGAGGCACCGGGGAGCTGTTTTTT
J gene: TRBJ2-2
V gene: TRBV5-5
clone size: many
D gene: NA

CDR3 protein: CASSLLGIETQYF
CDR3 DNA: TGTGCCAGCAGCTTACTAGGAATCGAGACCCAGTACTTC
J gene: TRBJ2-5
V gene: TRBV7-2
clone size: NA
D gene: NA

CDR3 protein: CASSESGSSGANVLTF
CDR3 DNA: TGTGCCAGCAGTGAATCCGGTTCCTCTGGGGCCAACGTCCTGACTTTC
J gene: TRBJ2-6
V gene: TRBV25-1
clone size: many
D gene: NA

CDR3 protein: CASSPRPSGGSYF
CDR3 DNA: TGTGCCAGCAGCCCCCGACCCTCAGGGGGTTCTTACTTC
J gene: TRBJ2-7
V gene: TRBV4-2
clone size: few
D gene: TRBD1

CDR3 protein: CASSAGLYSGNTIYF
CDR3 DNA: TGCGCCAGCAGCGCCGGACTGTACTCTGGAAACACCATATATTTT
J gene: TRBJ1-3
V gene: TRBV5-1
clone size: many
D gene: NA

CDR3 protein: CASSQEEGADTEAFF
CDR3 DNA: TGTGCCAGCAGCCAAGAAGAAGGGGCTGATACTGAAGCTTTCTTT
J gene: TRBJ1-1
V gene: TRBV4-2
clone size: few
D gene: NA

CDR3 protein: CASSQTPRTEKETQYF
CDR3 DNA: TGCGCCAGCAGCCAGACTCCTCGGACAGAAAAAGAGACCCAGTACTTC
J gene: TRBJ2-5
V gene: TRBV4-1
clone size: few
D gene: NA

CDR3 protein: CASSQEIQGVAFF
CDR3 DNA: TGCGCCAGCAGCCAAGAAATACAGGGAGTAGCTTTCTTT
J gene: TRBJ1-1
V gene: TRBV4-3
clone size: NA
D gene: NA

CDR3 protein: CASSILSKTQYF
CDR3 DNA: TGTGCCAGCAGCATCCTCTCTAAGACGCAGTATTTT
J gene: TRBJ2-3
V gene: TRBV5-5
clone size: few
D gene: NA

CDR3 protein: CASSPTGGRLETQYF
CDR3 DNA: TGTGCCAGCAGCCCAACCGGGGGGCGACTAGAGACCCAGTACTTC
J gene: TRBJ2-5
V gene: TRBV3-1
clone size: NA
D gene: NA

CDR3 protein: CASSFGVRQGRPYEQYF
CDR3 DNA: TGTGCCAGCAGTTTCGGCGTCCGACAGGGAAGACCCTACGAGCAGTACTTC
J gene: TRBJ2-7
V gene: TRBV12-3/TRBV12-4
clone size: NA
D gene: TRBD1

CDR3 protein: CSVGARDEKLFF
CDR3 DNA: TGCAGCGTTGGGGCCAGGGATGAAAAACTGTTTTTT
J gene: TRBJ1-4
V gene: TRBV29-1
clone size: few
D gene: NA

CDR3 protein: CATRPGETDTGELFF
CDR3 DNA: TGTGCCACTAGACCAGGGGAAACGGACACCGGGGAGCTGTTTTTT
J gene: TRBJ2-2
V gene: TRBV19
clone size: few
D gene: NA

CDR3 protein: CASSLLSTDTSLHF
CDR3 DNA: TGTGCCAGTAGTCTACTTTCTACCGATACATCCCTCCACTTT
J gene: TRBJ1-6
V gene: TRBV19
clone size: NA
D gene: NA

CDR3 protein: CASSQGQGVDIQYF
CDR3 DNA: TGCGCCAGCAGCCAAGGGCAGGGGGTGGACATTCAGTACTTC
J gene: TRBJ2-4
V gene: TRBV4-3
clone size: few
D gene: TRBD1

CDR3 protein: CASTEIRQANYGYTF
CDR3 DNA: TGTGCCAGCACTGAAATAAGGCAAGCTAACTATGGCTACACCTTC
J gene: TRBJ1-2
V gene: TRBV11-2
clone size: few
D gene: NA

CDR3 protein: CASSLVGLNTGELFF
CDR3 DNA: TGTGCCAGCAGCTTGGTGGGGCTGAACACCGGGGAGCTGTTTTTT
J gene: TRBJ2-2
V gene: TRBV11-2
clone size: many
D gene: NA

CDR3 protein: CASRGGASANNEQFF
CDR3 DNA: TGTGCCAGCCGCGGGGGGGCTAGCGCAAACAATGAGCAGTTCTTC
J gene: TRBJ2-1
V gene: TRBV5-5
clone size: few
D gene: TRBD2

CDR3 protein: CSARAFRGASNQPQHF
CDR3 DNA: TGCAGTGCTAGAGCTTTCCGAGGAGCTAGCAATCAGCCCCAGCATTTT
J gene: TRBJ1-5
V gene: TRBV20-1
clone size: NA
D gene: NA

CDR3 protein: CASSGHEQFF
CDR3 DNA: TGTGCCAGCAGTGGGCATGAGCAGTTCTTC
J gene: TRBJ2-1
V gene: TRBV12-3/TRBV12-4
clone size: NA
D gene: NA

CDR3 protein: CASSLAQGLYGYTF
CDR3 DNA: TGTGCCAGCAGCCTAGCCCAGGGTCTCTATGGCTACACCTTC
J gene: TRBJ1-2
V gene: TRBV7-2
clone size: NA
D gene: NA

CDR3 protein: CAWNGGEETQYF
CDR3 DNA: TGTGCCTGGAATGGAGGGGAAGAGACCCAGTACTTC
J gene: TRBJ2-5
V gene: TRBV30
clone size: few
D gene: NA

CDR3 protein: CASSDIVRGQPQHF
CDR3 DNA: TGTGCCAGCAGTGATATTGTCAGGGGCCAGCCCCAGCATTTT
J gene: TRBJ1-5
V gene: TRBV2
clone size: few
D gene: NA

CDR3 protein: CSAYGRSNTGELFF
CDR3 DNA: TGCAGCGCTTATGGACGGTCGAACACCGGGGAGCTGTTTTTT
J gene: TRBJ2-2
V gene: TRBV29-1
clone size: NA
D gene: NA

CDR3 protein: CASTRAGPHQETQYF
CDR3 DNA: TGTGCCAGCACCCGGGCAGGACCACACCAAGAGACCCAGTACTTC
J gene: TRBJ2-5
V gene: TRBV7-9
clone size: NA
D gene: NA

CDR3 protein: CATSRVLAGEANTGELFF
CDR3 DNA: TGTGCCACCAGCAGAGTTCTAGCGGGGGAGGCGAACACCGGGGAGCTGTTTTTT
J gene: TRBJ2-2
V gene: TRBV15
clone size: few
D gene: TRBD2

CDR3 protein: CASARGVGTEAFF
CDR3 DNA: TGCGCCAGCGCTAGAGGGGTAGGCACTGAAGCTTTCTTT
J gene: TRBJ1-1
V gene: TRBV5-1
clone size: NA
D gene: NA

CDR3 protein: CASSLGTGDLVSQNTEAFF
CDR3 DNA: TGTGCCAGCAGCTTAGGGACAGGGGATCTCGTATCCCAGAACACTGAAGCTTTCTTT
J gene: TRBJ1-1
V gene: TRBV7-6
clone size: NA
D gene: TRBD1

CDR3 protein: CASSQGVSGAGETQYF
CDR3 DNA: TGCGCCAGCAGCCAAGGGGTGAGCGGGGCTGGGGAGACCCAGTACTTC
J gene: TRBJ2-5
V gene: TRBV4-1
clone size: few
D gene: TRBD2

CDR3 protein: CASSQVRAGAEAFF
CDR3 DNA: TGCGCCAGCAGCCAAGTACGGGCCGGGGCTGAAGCTTTCTTT
J gene: TRBJ1-1
V gene: TRBV4-3
clone size: few
D gene: NA

CDR3 protein: CASRRDGNSGNTIYF
CDR3 DNA: TGTGCCAGCAGGCGCGACGGGAACTCTGGAAACACCATATATTTT
J gene: TRBJ1-3
V gene: TRBV12-3/TRBV12-4
clone size: many
D gene: NA

CDR3 protein: CASSPGQGARQPQHF
CDR3 DNA: TGTGCCAGCAGCCCGGGACAGGGGGCCAGACAGCCCCAGCATTTT
J gene: TRBJ1-5
V gene: TRBV7-8
clone size: NA
D gene: TRBD1

CDR3 protein: CASSYSGGAGETQYF
CDR3 DNA: TGTGCCAGCAGCTATTCCGGGGGGGCCGGGGAGACCCAGTACTTC
J gene: TRBJ2-5
V gene: TRBV7-2
clone size: many
D gene: TRBD2

CDR3 protein: CSGLRTNEQFF
CDR3 DNA: TGCAGCGGACTAAGGACCAATGAGCAGTTCTTC
J gene: TRBJ2-1
V gene: TRBV29-1
clone size: NA
D gene: NA

CDR3 protein: CASSYFGLTGDGYTF
CDR3 DNA: TGTGCCAGCAGTTACTTTGGGCTGACGGGCGATGGCTACACCTTC
J gene: TRBJ1-2
V gene: TRBV6-5
clone size: NA
D gene: NA

CDR3 protein: CASKGEYEQFF
CDR3 DNA: TGCGCCAGCAAAGGGGAGTATGAGCAGTTCTTC
J gene: TRBJ2-1
V gene: TRBV5-1
clone size: few
D gene: NA

CDR3 protein: CAISGQGLSYGYTF
CDR3 DNA: TGTGCCATCAGTGGACAGGGGTTAAGCTATGGCTACACCTTC
J gene: TRBJ1-2
V gene: TRBV10-3
clone size: NA
D gene: TRBD1

CDR3 protein: CASSHTPGTSRETQYF
CDR3 DNA: TGTGCCAGCAGCCATACCCCGGGGACTAGCAGGGAGACCCAGTACTTC
J gene: TRBJ2-5
V gene: TRBV7-9
clone size: few
D gene: TRBD2

CDR3 protein: CASSTTPDGYFYNEQFF
CDR3 DNA: TGTGCCAGCAGTACGACACCCGACGGGTATTTCTACAATGAGCAGTTCTTC
J gene: TRBJ2-1
V gene: TRBV6-2/TRBV6-3
clone size: NA
D gene: NA

CDR3 protein: CASSYKGGGEQFF
CDR3 DNA: TGTGCCAGCAGTTATAAAGGGGGTGGTGAGCAGTTCTTC
J gene: TRBJ2-1
V gene: TRBV6-5
clone size: NA
D gene: NA